The present T cell receptor (beta chain) was sequenced within a study of beta chain features in type 1 diabetes (dated by TCRdb to 2017 to 2018). Regarding the study in general: Mean age, gender distribution, total cell number and subset yield did not differ between patients and healthy donors. Across all samples, 90 million to 130 million sorted cells were examined, and cell number per subset correlated strongly with RNA yield. In the study, recently diagnosed type 1 diabetes patients and matched healthy donors were compared on the TCRB repertoires of their sorted circulating CD4+ T cell subsets. Naive and central memory subsets were obtained from all 30 or so donors, but regulatory and stem cell-like memory subsets were isolated from only 8 patients and about 8 healthy donors.

The High Capacity cDNA Reverse Transcription Kit was used to reverse transcribe all of the isolated RNA, meaning that expressed TCRB transcripts were what got sequenced. Deep immunoSEQ sequencing was applied to naive, central memory and regulatory T cell samples, giving an average of roughly 3.5 million total reads per sample. After sorted cells were lysed in RLT buffer, RNA was extracted with DNase-treated RNeasy Micro or Mini kits, with the choice depending on cell number. Each cell subset was processed separately to prevent cross-contamination, with patient and healthy donor samples processed together. Using the immunoSEQ multiplex PCR, TCRB sequences were amplified from cDNA into 87-bp fragments spanning the CDR3 region. Sequencing of the amplicons was done on the Illumina HiSeq platform. On the authors' methods: Synthetic template baselines were used to correct PCR bias computationally, reads within Hamming distance 2 were collapsed together, and singletons that could not be merged were discarded. By aligning reads against IMGT, V, D and J genes, CDR3 length, and insertions or deletions at six rearrangement sites were assigned. Clonotype counts were normalized to sorted cell number within each subset before computing true diversity and Gini coefficients with the tcR R package. The overlap coefficient, calculated on TCRB nucleotide sequences, was used to measure repertoire sharing. Entries here come from immuneACCESS through TCRdb and include only in-frame sequences with V and J called. Some clones fail to appear in such tables; in the studies checked, an unresolved V gene covers under half of the shortfall, and the cause of the remainder is unknown. That table supplies the V and J calls and clone size; D and trimming were determined from the DNA. Recorded for this sample are about 340,000 clones; around 8% of them occurred a single time. The ten largest clonotypes hold around 0.44% of the sample.

Each donor gave one peripheral blood draw, roughly 0.11 L on average, collected into heparinised tubes. Using a panel that included CD45RO, CCR7, CD25, CD127, CD95 and CD27, naive, central memory, regulatory and stem cell-like memory CD4+ T cells were sorted on a BD FACSAria II. A purity above 98% was achieved for all sorted populations. PBMCs were separated immediately by Lymphoprep density gradient centrifugation and were stained directly, without being cultured. Samples were stained and sorted in pairs, with one healthy donor and one patient per experiment, so that batch effects were minimized. The CDR1 and CDR2 encoded by the germline V gene (reference sequence) are SEHNR and FQNEAQ. At the junction V is shortened by 5 bases and J by 4 bases; bases outside the gene matches: 9. The CDR3 starts with the cysteine, ends with the phenylalanine, and has 16 residues. Only the CDR3 region is kept as DNA, spanning 48 bases read in frame from base 1.

Broader findings and caveats from the paper: Because cDNA was sequenced instead of genomic DNA, highly expressing activated cells could be over-represented, though the groups showed no difference in activation or CD3 levels. At VDJ recombination sites, patients with type 1 diabetes made fewer insertions and deleted more nucleotides, a pattern implying thymic rearrangement abnormalities. Because the HLA sub-analyses included only small numbers of individuals, any influence of HLA type on TCRB rearrangement was left unresolved. In all four CD4+ subsets, TCRB CDR3 length was moderately but significantly shorter in type 1 diabetes patients. Shorter templates might be favored by PCR, yet because patient and control samples were amplified and corrected together, any such skew would affect both groups equally. Naive, central memory and regulatory TCRB repertoires appeared more similar among patients than among healthy donors.

With respect to this clone: Its specific antigen is unknown. The input lacks base qualities; no much larger clone sits a single base away.

The sequence was collected from a woman younger than 35 in good health. What was sequenced was central memory CD4+ T cells from blood. The chain is assembled from TRBV7-9 and TRBJ2-7; 12 nucleotides in the junction match TRBD2. The CDR3: CASSPYLAGGDYEQYF. The bases read TGTGCCAGCAGCCCATACCTAGCGGGAGGGGATTACGAGCAGTACTTC.